This TCR beta chain emerged from a study of blood T cells in healthy people across ages. Donors each provided around 10 milliliters of peripheral blood. V lost 7 bases and J lost 10, with 17 bases in between. CDR3 length: 13 residues. The authors ran a second PCR of roughly 6 to 12 cycles using a sample-barcoded 5' primer and a J-beta primer mix. Every individual sample yielded 2.5 million or more paired-end reads (each containing CDR3). Using its own MiXCR run on the 5' RACE reads, TCRdb lists one record per CDR3 protein. Among around 1,600,000 distinct CDR3 sequences listed, approximately 39% were seen once.

This chain connects TRBV12-3 or TRBV12-4 to TRBJ2-1; D ambiguous. The source material was blood. The sequence came from a woman in her late teens or twenties in good health. CDR3 sequence (DNA): TGTGCCAGCAACAAAGGTGGGGTGGGGGAGCAGTTCTTC. Its translation: CASNKGGVGEQFF.